These T cell receptor beta chains were read from a single sample in a study of blood T cell repertoires in COVID-19. The data were produced by immunoSEQ multiplex PCR, yet TCRdb's version contains in-frame clones alone and is incomplete. This table has roughly 140,000 clones, roughly four fifths appearing once. The sample consisted of peripheral blood. Receptor source: an elderly woman in a cohort sampled during active or convalescent COVID-19. CDR3s include the opening cysteine and the closing phenylalanine or tryptophan. A D gene is named only where the DNA matches it firmly. Clone size is not always given. Where it is, it says once, few, many or a class for expanded clones.

14,once,-,TRBV15,TRBJ1-5,CATSRDFSNQPQHF,TGTGCCACCAGCCGGGACTTTAGCAATCAGCCCCAGCATTTT
16,-,-,TRBV10-3,TRBJ1-4,CATSITQGMNSEKLFF,TGTGCCACGAGCATAACCCAGGGGATGAATAGTGAAAAACTGTTTTTT
15,-,-,TRBV18,TRBJ1-1,CASSPGRDMNTEAFF,TGTGCCAGCTCACCTGGAAGAGACATGAACACTGAAGCTTTCTTT
19,-,-,TRBV9,TRBJ2-3,CASSKNQISGLLGADTQYF,TGTGCCAGCAGCAAGAACCAAATTTCAGGGTTGCTGGGGGCTGATACGCAGTATTTT
21,-,TRBD1,TRBV5-1,TRBJ1-4,CASSLGSRDRVHKGPNEKLFF,TGCGCCAGCAGCTTGGGATCGAGGGACAGGGTTCATAAAGGGCCGAATGAAAAACTGTTTTTT
15,-,TRBD1,TRBV7-8,TRBJ2-7,CASSSGQAHYYEQYF,TGTGCCAGCAGCTCCGGACAGGCCCACTACTACGAGCAGTACTTC
12,-,-,TRBV4-2,TRBJ2-3,CASSPGRDTQYF,TGTGCCAGCAGCCCGGGTAGAGATACGCAGTATTTT
15,-,TRBD1,TRBV7-9,TRBJ1-1,CASSLGQGANTEAFF,TGTGCCAGCAGCTTGGGACAGGGGGCAAACACTGAAGCTTTCTTT
18,few,TRBD1,TRBV5-6,TRBJ1-6,CASSLQGAIQSYNSPLHF,TGTGCCAGCAGCTTGCAGGGGGCGATTCAGTCCTATAATTCACCCCTCCACTTT
14,-,TRBD1,TRBV2,TRBJ1-4,CASTPDRAIEKLFF,TGTGCCAGCACCCCGGACAGGGCCATTGAAAAACTGTTTTTT
13,-,-,TRBV6-5,TRBJ1-1,CASPDRANTEAFF,TGTGCCAGCCCAGACAGAGCAAACACTGAAGCTTTCTTT
16,-,-,TRBV15,TRBJ2-7,CATSRVTTGRNYEQYF,TGTGCCACCAGCAGGGTTACGACAGGTCGGAACTACGAGCAGTACTTC
17,-,-,TRBV4-2,TRBJ1-4,CASSQDNRQATNEKLFF,TGTGCCAGCAGCCAAGATAACCGGCAGGCAACTAATGAAAAACTGTTTTTT
15,few,TRBD1,TRBV5-1,TRBJ2-2,CASSRWTGNTGELFF,TGCGCCAGCAGCAGATGGACAGGAAACACCGGGGAGCTGTTTTTT
16,-,TRBD2,TRBV5-1,TRBJ2-5,CASSLGSSGGTETQYF,TGCGCCAGCAGCTTGGGGTCTAGCGGGGGGACCGAGACCCAGTACTTC
16,-,-,TRBV5-6,TRBJ2-7,CASSLFVGGTSYEQYF,TGTGCCAGCAGCTTGTTCGTAGGCGGGACTTCCTACGAGCAGTACTTC
15,-,-,TRBV4-2,TRBJ1-2,CASSQSQNTNYGYTF,TGTGCCAGCAGCCAATCACAGAACACCAACTATGGCTACACCTTC
15,-,TRBD1,TRBV2,TRBJ2-3,CASKGQGRSTDTQYF,TGTGCCAGCAAGGGACAGGGAAGGAGCACAGATACGCAGTATTTT
15,few,-,TRBV21-1,TRBJ1-5,CASPPPCGCNQPQHF,TGTGCCAGCCCTCCGCCGTGCGGCTGCAATCAGCCCCAGCATTTT
13,-,-,TRBV5-5,TRBJ1-1,CASSQDLIAEAFF,TGTGCCAGCAGCCAGGATTTGATCGCTGAAGCTTTCTTT
14,-,-,TRBV11-2,TRBJ2-2,CASSLAYNTGELFF,TGTGCCAGCAGCTTAGCCTATAACACCGGGGAGCTGTTTTTT
14,-,-,TRBV24-1,TRBJ1-6,CATSGAGANSPLHF,TGTGCCACCAGTGGGGCAGGGGCTAATTCACCCCTCCACTTT
15,-,-,TRBV9,TRBJ1-1,CASSTDPQAYTEAFF,TGTGCCAGCAGCACGGACCCACAGGCTTACACTGAAGCTTTCTTT
14,-,TRBD2,TRBV6-5,TRBJ2-3,CASVSGGAADTQYF,TGTGCCAGCGTTAGCGGGGGGGCTGCAGATACGCAGTATTTT
12,few,-,TRBV4-1,TRBJ2-7,CASSQPPYEQYF,TGCGCCAGCAGCCAACCCCCATACGAGCAGTACTTC
21,-,TRBD1,TRBV5-1,TRBJ1-4,CASSFDSWDIMTGGWNEKLFF,TGCGCCAGCAGCTTCGATTCCTGGGATATCATGACAGGGGGCTGGAATGAAAAACTGTTTTTT
15,few,TRBD1,TRBV5-1,TRBJ2-2,CASSFDRANTGELFF,TGCGCCAGCAGCTTCGACAGGGCGAACACCGGGGAGCTGTTTTTT
15,-,-,TRBV2,TRBJ2-1,CASSEEEISYNEQFF,TGTGCCAGCAGTGAAGAAGAGATCTCCTACAATGAGCAGTTCTTC
10,-,-,TRBV29-1,TRBJ1-2,CSVRVDGYTF,TGCAGCGTGAGAGTCGATGGCTACACCTTC
16,-,TRBD1,TRBV7-9,TRBJ2-3,CASSQNTGGFTDTQYF,TGTGCCAGCAGCCAAAACACAGGGGGCTTCACAGATACGCAGTATTTT
15,-,-,TRBV5-4,TRBJ1-1,CASSLEGGRNTEAFF,TGTGCCAGCAGCTTGGAAGGGGGACGGAACACTGAAGCTTTCTTT
16,-,-,TRBV3-1/TRBV3-2,TRBJ2-5,CASSQPGRAKWETQYF,TGTGCCAGCAGCCAGCCCGGTCGAGCTAAGTGGGAGACCCAGTACTTC
15,-,TRBD2,TRBV6-5,TRBJ2-5,CASIPIGPGGETQYF,TGTGCCAGCATCCCGATTGGTCCGGGGGGAGAGACCCAGTACTTC
15,-,-,TRBV21-1,TRBJ2-2,CASSKVRGKPGELFF,TGTGCCAGCAGCAAAGTGAGAGGGAAGCCCGGGGAGCTGTTTTTT
13,-,-,TRBV12-3/TRBV12-4,TRBJ1-1,CASSLDRAPEAFF,TGTGCCAGCAGTTTAGACAGGGCCCCTGAAGCTTTCTTT
13,-,-,TRBV10-3,TRBJ1-2,CAISVGGNYGYTF,TGTGCCATCAGTGTGGGGGGTAACTATGGCTACACCTTC
16,-,-,TRBV18,TRBJ2-4,CASSGGGTLAKNIQYF,TGTGCCAGCTCAGGAGGCGGAACCCTAGCCAAAAACATTCAGTACTTC
14,-,-,TRBV19,TRBJ2-3,CASSPSGITDTQYF,TGTGCCAGTAGTCCCTCGGGAATCACAGATACGCAGTATTTT
14,-,-,TRBV6-5,TRBJ2-2,CATRGQTNTGELFF,TGTGCCACCAGAGGACAGACGAACACCGGGGAGCTGTTTTTT
15,-,TRBD2,TRBV7-2,TRBJ2-5,CASSPTSGGAETQYF,TGTGCCAGCAGCCCAACTAGCGGGGGGGCAGAGACCCAGTACTTC
12,-,-,TRBV29-1,TRBJ1-1,CSVEGPTVGAFF,TGCAGCGTTGAAGGCCCAACGGTCGGAGCTTTCTTT
12,-,-,TRBV3-1/TRBV3-2,TRBJ2-5,CASSQLAETQYF,TGTGCCAGCAGCCAACTAGCGGAGACCCAGTACTTC
16,-,-,TRBV21-1,TRBJ2-1,CASSRTPFSAYNEQFF,TGTGCCAGCAGCAGAACTCCTTTTTCGGCCTACAATGAGCAGTTCTTC
14,-,-,TRBV27,TRBJ1-2,CASSSLGGGQSYTF,TGTGCCAGCAGTTCTTTGGGAGGGGGTCAGAGCTACACCTTC
14,few,-,TRBV5-6,TRBJ2-2,CASSFRQVTGELFF,TGTGCCAGCAGCTTTAGACAGGTCACCGGGGAGCTGTTTTTT
15,few,-,TRBV19,TRBJ1-5,CASSWYGGGYQPQHF,TGTGCCAGTAGTTGGTACGGGGGGGGCTATCAGCCCCAGCATTTT
18,-,-,TRBV18,TRBJ1-2,CASSPFTIGGLANYGYTF,TGTGCCAGCTCACCCTTCACTATCGGGGGGTTAGCTAACTATGGCTACACCTTC
15,once,-,TRBV19,TRBJ2-1,CASRLRVDSYNEQFF,TGTGCCAGTAGACTCCGCGTTGACTCCTACAATGAGCAGTTCTTC
18,-,-,TRBV2,TRBJ2-2,CASSDTGGTGSLTGELFF,TGTGCCAGCAGTGATACGGGGGGGACAGGGTCCCTCACCGGGGAGCTGTTTTTT
15,-,-,TRBV9,TRBJ1-2,CASSVARGRNYGYTF,TGTGCCAGCAGCGTAGCTAGGGGAAGAAACTATGGCTACACCTTC